The entry that follows covers one T cell receptor (beta chain) sequence. The entry originates in a study of T cell responses to AZD1222 COVID-19 vaccine. TCRdb keeps only in-frame clones here, not all; method: immunoSEQ multiplex PCR. This sample has approximately 82,000 clones, with about 90% found just once. This sequence originates from an adult who received the AZD1222 COVID-19 vaccine. Sequences were derived from peripheral blood, sampled 28 days after the second AZD1222 dose.

DNA for the CDR3: TGTGCCAGCAGTGAAGCGCTTTTGGGACAGGGGAATTCACCCCTCCACTTT. Residues: CASSEALLGQGNSPLHF. The rearrangement uses TRBV2 and TRBJ1-6, with 10 bases matching TRBD1. CDR3 length: 17 amino acids. Germline lookup yields CDR1 SNHLY and CDR2 FYNNEI. J was trimmed by 7 bases and V by 0 bases; bases with no gene match: 6.